These 4 T cell receptor beta chains were sequenced from one sample in a study of low-dose radiotherapy and immunotherapy resistance in tumors. Stated time point: before trial treatment. TRAV- and TRBV-specific primers primed first-strand cDNA, covering alpha and beta chains. With a V-primer adapter and a constant-region primer, TCRs were amplified for roughly 20 PCR cycles. TCRdb reprocessed the reads with MiXCR, giving one entry per CDR3 protein. Here the sample spans tens of thousands of distinct CDR3 sequences, around 29% being singletons. The sample consisted of PBMCs, taken before treatment. Every receptor here comes from a female donor with ovarian cancer.

The V and J genes are TRBV7-8 and TRBJ2-1, with no clear D. This CDR3 contains 15 residues. Germline V gene lookup returns CDR1 SGHVS and CDR2 FQNEAQ. V dropped 5 bases and J dropped 11 bases, with 22 bases sitting between them. The CDR3 bases are TGTGCCAGCAGCCCTACTGGCGAATGGGAAGGGAAGCAGTTCTTC. It translates to CASSPTGEWEGKQFF.

This clonotype was found many times. The chain recombines TRBV20-1 with TRBJ2-2; 10 positions agree with TRBD2. The CDR3 runs to 13 residues. Germline-derived CDR1 and CDR2 are DFQATT and SNEGSKA (reference sequence). J gave up 4 bases and V 5 bases, and 1 base lay outside the gene matches. For the CDR3, the DNA is TGCAGTGCTCCTAGCGGGAGCACCGGGGAGCTGTTTTTT. It codes for CSAPSGSTGELFF.

Of note for this clonotype: Being one base from a much bigger clone, this may be a read error. V is TRBV30 and J is TRBJ2-2, with 9 bases matching TRBD2. The CDR3 length is 19 residues. The germline V gene has CDR1 GTSNPN and CDR2 SVGIG (reference sequence). The V segment lost 3 bases and the J segment 4 bases; nucleotides outside the gene matches: 18. The CDR3 nucleotides read TGTGCCTGGAGCCCAAACGGGGGCGGGGGGGCCCGGGGCACCGGGGAGCTGTTTTTT. It codes for CAWSPNGGGGARGTGELFF.

This CDR3 reads CASSRTSGANEQFF. In DNA form, the CDR3 reads TGCGCCAGCAGCCGGACTAGCGGGGCCAATGAGCAGTTCTTC. The chain links TRBV5-1 to TRBJ2-1, with 12 bases lining up with TRBD2. The CDR3 extends over 14 amino acids. Losses at the gene ends were 4 bases for V and 6 bases for J; bases not matched to a gene: 2. Germline V gene lookup returns CDR1 SGHRS and CDR2 YFSETQ.